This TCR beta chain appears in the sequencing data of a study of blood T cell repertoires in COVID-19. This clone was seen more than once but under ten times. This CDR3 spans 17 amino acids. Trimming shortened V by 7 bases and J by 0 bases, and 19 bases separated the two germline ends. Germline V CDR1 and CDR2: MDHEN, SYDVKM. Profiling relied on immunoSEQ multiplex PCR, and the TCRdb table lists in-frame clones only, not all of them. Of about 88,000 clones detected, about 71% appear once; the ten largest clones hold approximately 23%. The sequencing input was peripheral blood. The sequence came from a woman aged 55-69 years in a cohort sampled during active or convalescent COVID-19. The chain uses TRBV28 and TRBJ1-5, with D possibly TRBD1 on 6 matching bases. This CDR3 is CASTHSRDRPSNQPQHF. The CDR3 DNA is TGTGCCAGCACTCACTCGAGAGACAGGCCTAGCAATCAGCCCCAGCATTTT.